This record looks at one TCR beta chain sequence and its context. PCR primers comprised 60 Vbeta and 13 Jbeta primers. Generated by immunoSEQ multiplex PCR, the TCRdb table keeps only in-frame clones and is missing some. The data contain around 150,000 clones, approximately 81% of them seen just once; the ten biggest clones take up more than 2%. The source of the sample is a study of cytomegalovirus exposure and HLA in healthy donors. As for the donors, each was a healthy bone marrow donor. The specimen was PBMCs. This sequence originates from a man between 18 and 29 years old in good health and CMV-seropositive.

The CDR3 spells CAISDHPTGGTEAFF. CDR3 bases: TGTGCCATCAGTGACCACCCTACAGGGGGCACTGAAGCTTTCTTT. This chain uses TRBV10-3 with TRBJ1-1; TRBD1 matches 8 bases. Trimming took 3 bases from V and 4 from J; bases not matched to a gene: 7. This CDR3 has 15 amino acids. Germline values: CDR1 ENHRY, CDR2 SYGVKD.